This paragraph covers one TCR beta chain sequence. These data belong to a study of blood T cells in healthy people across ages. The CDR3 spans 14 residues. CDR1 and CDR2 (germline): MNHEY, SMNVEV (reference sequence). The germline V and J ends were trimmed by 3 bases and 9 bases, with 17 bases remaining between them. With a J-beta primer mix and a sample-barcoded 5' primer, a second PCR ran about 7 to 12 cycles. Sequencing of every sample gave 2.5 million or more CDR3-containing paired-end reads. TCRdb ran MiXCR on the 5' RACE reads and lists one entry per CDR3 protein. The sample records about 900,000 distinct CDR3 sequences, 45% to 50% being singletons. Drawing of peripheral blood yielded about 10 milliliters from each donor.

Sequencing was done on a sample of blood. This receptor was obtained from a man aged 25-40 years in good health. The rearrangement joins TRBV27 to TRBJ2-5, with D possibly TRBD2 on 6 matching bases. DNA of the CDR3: TGTGCCAGCAGTTTTATCCGGGACTCTCGGGCCCAGTACTTC. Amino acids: CASSFIRDSRAQYF.